This T cell receptor (beta chain) was profiled in a study of cytomegalovirus exposure and HLA in healthy donors. The data were produced by immunoSEQ multiplex PCR, yet TCRdb's version contains in-frame clones alone and is incomplete. The sample lists approximately 60,000 clones, more than 80% occurring once. The table lists this clone with many counts. V lost 5 bases, J lost 6 bases, and 6 bases stayed unmatched. CDR1 and CDR2 from the germline V gene are SGHVS and FNYEAQ. The CDR3 is made up of 13 amino acids. This receptor was identified in a man aged 18 to 29 in good health and CMV-seronegative. Material for sequencing was PBMCs. The V and J genes are TRBV7-6 and TRBJ1-1; TRBD1 matches at 7 bases. Here the CDR3 DNA reads TGTGCCAGCAGCCCGACAGGGTACGCTGAAGCTTTCTTT. This translates into CASSPTGYAEAFF.